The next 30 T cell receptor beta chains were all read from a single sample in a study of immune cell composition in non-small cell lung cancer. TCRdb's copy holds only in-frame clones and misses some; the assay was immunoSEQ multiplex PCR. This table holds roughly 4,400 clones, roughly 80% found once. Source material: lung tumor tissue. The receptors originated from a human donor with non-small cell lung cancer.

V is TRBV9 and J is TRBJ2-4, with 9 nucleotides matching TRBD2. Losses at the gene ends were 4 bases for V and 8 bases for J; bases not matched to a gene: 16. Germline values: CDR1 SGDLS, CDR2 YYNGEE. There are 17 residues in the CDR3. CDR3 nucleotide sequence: TGTGCCAGCAGCATAGATGGGACTAGCCAGCCGGGGGACATTCAGTACTTC. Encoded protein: CASSIDGTSQPGDIQYF.

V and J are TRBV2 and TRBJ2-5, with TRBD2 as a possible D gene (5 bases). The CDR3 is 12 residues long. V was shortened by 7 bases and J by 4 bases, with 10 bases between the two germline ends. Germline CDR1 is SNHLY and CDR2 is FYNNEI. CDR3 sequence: CASKSEGETQYF. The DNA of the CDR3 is TGTGCCAGCAAATCAGAGGGAGAGACCCAGTACTTC.

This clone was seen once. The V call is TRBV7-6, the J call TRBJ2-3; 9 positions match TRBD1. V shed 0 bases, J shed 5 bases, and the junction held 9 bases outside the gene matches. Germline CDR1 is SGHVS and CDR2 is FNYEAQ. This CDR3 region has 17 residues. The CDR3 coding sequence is TGTGCCAGCAGCTTAGCACCACAGGGGGCTTTAGGAGATACGCAGTATTTT. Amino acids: CASSLAPQGALGDTQYF.

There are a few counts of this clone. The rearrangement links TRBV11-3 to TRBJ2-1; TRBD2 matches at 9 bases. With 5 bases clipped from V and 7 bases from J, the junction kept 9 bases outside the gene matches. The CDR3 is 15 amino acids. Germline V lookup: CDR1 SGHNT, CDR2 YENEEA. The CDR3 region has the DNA TGTGCCAGCAGCCCTGGGGCTAGCGGGACTAATGAGCAGTTCTTC. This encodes CASSPGASGTNEQFF.

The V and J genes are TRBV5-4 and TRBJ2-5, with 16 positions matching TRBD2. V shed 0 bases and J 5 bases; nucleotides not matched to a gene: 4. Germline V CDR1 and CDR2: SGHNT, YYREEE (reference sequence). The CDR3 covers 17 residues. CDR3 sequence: CASSLEGLAGGEETQYF. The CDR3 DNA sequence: TGTGCCAGCAGCTTGGAGGGACTAGCGGGGGGGGAGGAGACCCAGTACTTC.

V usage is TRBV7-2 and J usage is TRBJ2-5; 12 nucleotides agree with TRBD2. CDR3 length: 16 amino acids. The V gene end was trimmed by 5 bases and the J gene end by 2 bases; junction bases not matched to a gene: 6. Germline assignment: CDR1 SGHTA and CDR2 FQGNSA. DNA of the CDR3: TGTGCCAGCAGCCCACGGACTAGCGGGACTCAAGAGACCCAGTACTTC. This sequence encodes CASSPRTSGTQETQYF. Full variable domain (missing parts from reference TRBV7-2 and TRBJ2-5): GAGVSQSPSNKVTEKGKDVELRCDPISGHTALYWYRQSLGQGLEFLIYFQGNSAPDKSGLPSDRFSAERTGGSVSTLTIQRTQQEDSAVYLCASSPRTSGTQETQYFGPGTRLLVL.

The CDR3 sequence is CADKKRVNTEAFF. Here the CDR3 DNA reads TGTGCCGATAAAAAACGAGTGAACACTGAAGCTTTCTTT. The chain links TRBV30 to TRBJ1-1, with D unresolved. V was shortened by 8 bases and J by 0 bases, with 13 bases between the two germline ends. CDR3 length equals 13 residues. CDR1 is GTSNPN and CDR2 is SVGIG in the germline V gene (reference sequence).

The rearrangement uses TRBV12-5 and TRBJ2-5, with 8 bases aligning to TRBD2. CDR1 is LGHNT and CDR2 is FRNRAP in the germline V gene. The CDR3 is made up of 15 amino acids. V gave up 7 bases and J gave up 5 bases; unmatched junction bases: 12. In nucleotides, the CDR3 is TGTGCTAGTGTAGCGGGGAGTACTTTCACGGAGACCCAGTACTTC. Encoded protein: CASVAGSTFTETQYF. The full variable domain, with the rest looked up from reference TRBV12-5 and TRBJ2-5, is DARVTQTPRHKVTEMGQEVTMRCQPILGHNTVFWYRQTMMQGLELLAYFRNRAPLDDSGMPKDRFSAEMPDATLATLKIQPSEPRDSAVYFCASVAGSTFTETQYFGPGTRLLVL.

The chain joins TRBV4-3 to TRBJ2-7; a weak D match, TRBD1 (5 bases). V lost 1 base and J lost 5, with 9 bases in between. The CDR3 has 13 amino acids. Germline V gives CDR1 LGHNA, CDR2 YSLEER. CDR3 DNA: TGCGCCAGCAGCCAAGCGACCAGGGACGAGCAGTACTTC. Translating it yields CASSQATRDEQYF.

The CDR3 here is CSARDTYEQYF. The CDR3 DNA follows: TGCAGTGCTAGAGACACCTACGAGCAGTACTTC. V usage is TRBV20-1 and J usage is TRBJ2-7; D not resolved. The CDR3 loop spans 11 amino acids. CDR1 is DFQATT and CDR2 is SNEGSKA in the germline V gene (reference sequence). V was cut by 0 bases and J by 2 bases, with 2 bases left in between.

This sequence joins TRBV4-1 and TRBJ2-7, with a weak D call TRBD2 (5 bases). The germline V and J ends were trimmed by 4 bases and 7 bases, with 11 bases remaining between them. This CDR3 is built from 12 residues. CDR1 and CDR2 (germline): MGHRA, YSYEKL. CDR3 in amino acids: CASSRPPGEQYF. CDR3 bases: TGCGCCAGCAGCCGGCCCCCGGGGGAGCAGTACTTC.

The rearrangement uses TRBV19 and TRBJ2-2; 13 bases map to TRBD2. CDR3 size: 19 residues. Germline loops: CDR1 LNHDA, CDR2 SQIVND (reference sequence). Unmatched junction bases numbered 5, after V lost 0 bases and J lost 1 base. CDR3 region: CASSIDRLAGGQNTGELFF. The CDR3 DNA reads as TGTGCCAGTAGTATAGATAGACTAGCGGGGGGCCAGAACACCGGGGAGCTGTTTTTT.

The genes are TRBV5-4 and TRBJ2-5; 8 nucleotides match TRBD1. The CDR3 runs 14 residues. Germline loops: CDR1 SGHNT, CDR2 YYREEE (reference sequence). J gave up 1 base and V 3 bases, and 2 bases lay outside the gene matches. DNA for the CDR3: TGTGCCAGCAGCTCTCAGGGGGCCCAAGAGACCCAGTACTTC. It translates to CASSSQGAQETQYF.

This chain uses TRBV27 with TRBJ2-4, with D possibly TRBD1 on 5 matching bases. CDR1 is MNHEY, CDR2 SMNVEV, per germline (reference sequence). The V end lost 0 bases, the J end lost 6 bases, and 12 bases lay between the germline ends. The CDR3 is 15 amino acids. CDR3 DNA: TGTGCCAGCAGTTTATCGGGTCTCCAGGGAAACATTCAGTACTTC. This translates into CASSLSGLQGNIQYF.

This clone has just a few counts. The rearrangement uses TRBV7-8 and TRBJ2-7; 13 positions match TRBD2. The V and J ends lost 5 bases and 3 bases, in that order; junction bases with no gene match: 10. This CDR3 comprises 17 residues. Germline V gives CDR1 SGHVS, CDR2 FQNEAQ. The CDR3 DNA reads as TGTGCCAGCAGCGCCAGACTAGCGGGAGGCCCTAACTACGAGCAGTACTTC. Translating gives CASSARLAGGPNYEQYF.

CDR3 coding DNA: TGTGCCAGTAGTATGAAAGGACAGGACTATGGCTACACCTTC. It codes for CASSMKGQDYGYTF. The V call is TRBV19, the J call TRBJ1-2; 7 nucleotides agree with TRBD1. The CDR3 sequence is 14 residues long. The V segment lost 3 bases and the J segment 3 bases; nucleotides outside the gene matches: 4. Germline CDR1 is LNHDA and CDR2 is SQIVND (reference sequence). The full variable domain, with the rest looked up from reference TRBV19 and TRBJ1-2, is DGGITQSPKYLFRKEGQNVTLSCEQNLNHDAMYWYRQDPGQGLRLIYYSQIVNDFQKGDIAEGYSVSREKKESFPLTVTSAQKNPTAFYLCASSMKGQDYGYTFGSGTRLTVV.

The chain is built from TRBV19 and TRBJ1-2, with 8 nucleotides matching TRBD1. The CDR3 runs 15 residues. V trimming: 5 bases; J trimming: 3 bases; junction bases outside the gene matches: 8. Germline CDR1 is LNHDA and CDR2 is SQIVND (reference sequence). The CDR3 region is CASSHGQGGDYGYTF. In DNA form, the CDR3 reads TGTGCCAGTAGTCACGGACAGGGTGGAGACTATGGCTACACCTTC.

CDR3: CAIRDTGKQETQYF. In DNA, the CDR3 is TGTGCCATCAGGGATACAGGGAAGCAAGAGACCCAGTACTTC. The chain joins TRBV10-3 to TRBJ2-5; possibly TRBD1 for D (6 bases). The CDR3 covers 14 residues. Per germline, CDR1 ENHRY and CDR2 SYGVKD. The V gene lost 6 bases and the J gene lost 2 bases, with 13 bases spanning the gap.

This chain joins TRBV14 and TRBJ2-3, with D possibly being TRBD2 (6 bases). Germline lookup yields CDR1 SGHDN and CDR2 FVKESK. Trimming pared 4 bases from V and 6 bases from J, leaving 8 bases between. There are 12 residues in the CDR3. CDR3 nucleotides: TGTGCCAGCAGCCCCCGGGGGGATACGCAGTATTTT. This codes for CASSPRGDTQYF. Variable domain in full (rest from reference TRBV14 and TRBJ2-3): EAGVTQFPSHSVIEKGQTVTLRCDPISGHDNLYWYRRVMGKEIKFLLHFVKESKQDESGMPNNRFLAERTGGTYSTLKVQPAELEDSGVYFCASSPRGDTQYFGPGTRLTVL.

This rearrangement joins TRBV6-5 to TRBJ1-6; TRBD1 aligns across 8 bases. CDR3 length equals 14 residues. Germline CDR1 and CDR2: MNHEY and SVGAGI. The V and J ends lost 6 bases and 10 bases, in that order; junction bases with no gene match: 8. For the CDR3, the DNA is TGTGCCAGCAGAATCGCAGGGGGCGGATCACCCCTCCACTTT. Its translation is CASRIAGGGSPLHF.

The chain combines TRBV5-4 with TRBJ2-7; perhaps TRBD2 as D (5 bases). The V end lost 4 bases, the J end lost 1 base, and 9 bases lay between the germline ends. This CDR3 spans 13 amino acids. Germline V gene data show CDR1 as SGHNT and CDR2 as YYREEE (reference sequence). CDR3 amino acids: CASSRAGSYEQYF. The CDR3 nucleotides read TGTGCCAGCAGCCGGGCGGGTTCCTACGAGCAGTACTTC.

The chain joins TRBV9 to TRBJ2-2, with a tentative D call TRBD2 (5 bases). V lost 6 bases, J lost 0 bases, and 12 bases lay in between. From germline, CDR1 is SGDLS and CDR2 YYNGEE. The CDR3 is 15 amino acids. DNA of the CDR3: TGTGCCAGCACCAACCGGGAATCGAACACCGGGGAGCTGTTTTTT. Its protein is CASTNRESNTGELFF.

CDR3 sequence reads: CASSYGLAGETQYF. The DNA of the CDR3 is TGTGCCAGCAGTTACGGACTAGCGGGAGAGACCCAGTACTTC. The gene calls are TRBV6-5 and TRBJ2-5, with TRBD2 identical over 11 bases. Germline V gene sequence: CDR1 MNHEY, CDR2 SVGAGI. Trimming took 2 bases from V and 4 from J; bases not matched to a gene: 0. This CDR3 is built from 14 residues.

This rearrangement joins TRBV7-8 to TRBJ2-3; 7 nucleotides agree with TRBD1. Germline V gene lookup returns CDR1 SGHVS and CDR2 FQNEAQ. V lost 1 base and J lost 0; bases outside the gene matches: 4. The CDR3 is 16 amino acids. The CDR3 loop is CASSLGQGRSTDTQYF. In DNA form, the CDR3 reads TGTGCCAGCAGCTTAGGACAGGGACGGAGCACAGATACGCAGTATTTT.

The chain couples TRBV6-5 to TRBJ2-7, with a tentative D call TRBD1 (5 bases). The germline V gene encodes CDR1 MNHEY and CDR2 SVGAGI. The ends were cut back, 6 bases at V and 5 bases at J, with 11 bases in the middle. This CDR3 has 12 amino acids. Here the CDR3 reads CASRGAADEQYF. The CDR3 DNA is TGTGCCAGCAGAGGGGCCGCGGACGAGCAGTACTTC.

CDR3 region: CASSYTGPSTDTQYF. CDR3 DNA sequence: TGTGCCAGCAGTTACACAGGTCCTAGCACAGATACGCAGTATTTT. The chain uses TRBV6-6 and TRBJ2-3; possible D gene TRBD1, 5 bases. The CDR3 totals 15 residues. Looked up from germline, CDR1 is MNHNY and CDR2 is SVGAGI (reference sequence). V was clipped by 2 bases and J by 0 bases, with 9 bases between them.

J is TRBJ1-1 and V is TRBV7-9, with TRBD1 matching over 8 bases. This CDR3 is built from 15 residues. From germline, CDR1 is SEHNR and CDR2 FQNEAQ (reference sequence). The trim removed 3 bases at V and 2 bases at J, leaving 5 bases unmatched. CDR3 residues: CASSLGSGGNTEAFF. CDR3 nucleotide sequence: TGTGCCAGCAGCTTGGGGTCAGGGGGCAACACTGAAGCTTTCTTT.

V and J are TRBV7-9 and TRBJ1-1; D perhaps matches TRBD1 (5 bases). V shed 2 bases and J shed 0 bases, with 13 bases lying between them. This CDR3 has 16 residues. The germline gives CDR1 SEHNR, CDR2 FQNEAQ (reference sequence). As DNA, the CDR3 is TGTGCCAGCAGCTTAAATGTTGGGGGGTTGAACACTGAAGCTTTCTTT. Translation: CASSLNVGGLNTEAFF.

The CDR3 spells CASTEQGVGQPQHF. As DNA, the CDR3 is TGTGCCAGCACCGAGCAGGGGGTAGGACAGCCCCAGCATTTT. This sequence joins TRBV6-6 and TRBJ1-5; 7 nucleotides line up with TRBD1. The CDR3 spans 14 residues. CDR1 is MNHNY and CDR2 is SVGAGI in the germline V gene (reference sequence). The V and J ends lost 7 bases and 7 bases, in that order; junction bases with no gene match: 10.

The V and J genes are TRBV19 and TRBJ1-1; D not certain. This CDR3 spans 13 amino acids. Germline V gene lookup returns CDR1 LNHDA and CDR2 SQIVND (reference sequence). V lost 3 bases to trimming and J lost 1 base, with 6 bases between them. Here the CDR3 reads CASSMSWNTEAFF. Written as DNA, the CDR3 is TGTGCCAGTAGTATGTCCTGGAACACTGAAGCTTTCTTT.